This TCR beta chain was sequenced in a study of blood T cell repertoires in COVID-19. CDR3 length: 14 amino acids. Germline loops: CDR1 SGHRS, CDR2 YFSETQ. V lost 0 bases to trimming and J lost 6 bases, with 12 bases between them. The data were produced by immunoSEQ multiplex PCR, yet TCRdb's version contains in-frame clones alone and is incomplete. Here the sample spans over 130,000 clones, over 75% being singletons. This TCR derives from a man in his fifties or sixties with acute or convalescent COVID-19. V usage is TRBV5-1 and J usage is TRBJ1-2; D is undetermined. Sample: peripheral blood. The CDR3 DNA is TGCGCCAGCAGCTTGGGTCAGAACTATGATGGCTACACCTTC. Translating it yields CASSLGQNYDGYTF.